The next 28 T cell receptor beta chains were all read from a single sample in a study of blood T cell repertoires in COVID-19. Clones were read by immunoSEQ multiplex PCR, and TCRdb kept only the in-frame ones, dropping some. The repertoire holds about 140,000 clones, with more than 70% as singletons. Sequencing was done on a sample of peripheral blood. Source of these receptors: a woman in her sixties with acute or convalescent COVID-19.

The chain employs TRBV9 and TRBJ2-2; tentative D call: TRBD2 (6 bases). This CDR3 spans 15 amino acids. The germline CDR1 and CDR2 sequences are SGDLS and YYNGEE. V was pared by 4 bases and J by 5 bases, with 15 bases between. This CDR3 reads CASSPRGSGTGELFF. DNA for the CDR3: TGTGCCAGCAGCCCACGGGGGTCGGGAACCGGGGAGCTGTTTTTT. Together with reference TRBV9 and TRBJ2-2, the CDR3 gives the full variable domain: DSGVTQTPKHLITATGQRVTLRCSPRSGDLSVYWYQQSLDQGLQFLIQYYNGEERAKGNILERFSAQQFPDLHSELNLSSLELGDSALYFCASSPRGSGTGELFFGEGSRLTVL.

The chain joins TRBV6-5 to TRBJ2-1; TRBD1 matches at 12 bases. There are 15 residues in the CDR3. Germline-derived CDR1 and CDR2 are MNHEY and SVGAGI. V dropped 6 bases and J dropped 10; count of bases not matched to a gene: 10. CDR3 nucleotides: TGTGCCAGCAGCTTAACGGGACAGGGGGCTAACGAGCAGTTCTTC. It encodes CASSLTGQGANEQFF.

V and J are TRBV5-1 and TRBJ1-1; D is uncertain. Germline CDR1 reads SGHRS; CDR2 reads YFSETQ. CDR3 length equals 13 residues. Trimming removed 1 base from V and 3 bases from J, with 7 bases in between. CDR3 residues: CASSLSQYTEAFF. The CDR3 DNA sequence: TGCGCCAGCAGCTTGTCACAGTACACTGAAGCTTTCTTT.

V and J are TRBV6-6 and TRBJ2-5; 15 bases line up with TRBD2. The CDR3 is made up of 16 amino acids. The germline V gene encodes CDR1 MNHNY and CDR2 SVGAGI (reference sequence). Trimming took 6 bases from V and 5 from J; bases not matched to a gene: 7. The DNA for the CDR3 is TGTGCCAGCAGCCCCGGACTAGCGGGGGGGCCCGAGACCCAGTACTTC. This translates into CASSPGLAGGPETQYF.

The rearrangement links TRBV28 to TRBJ2-7, with TRBD2 matching 10 bases. The germline V gene encodes CDR1 MDHEN and CDR2 SYDVKM. With V trimmed by 1 base and J by 2 bases, 2 bases remained unmatched. The CDR3 covers 15 residues. CDR3 protein: CASSLSGTSAYEQYF. The CDR3 DNA follows: TGTGCCAGCAGTTTATCGGGGACTAGCGCCTACGAGCAGTACTTC.

The genes are TRBV5-1 and TRBJ2-7, with 12 bases identical to TRBD2. After removal of 4 bases from V and 4 bases from J, the junction contained 6 bases not matched to a gene. The CDR3 is made up of 15 amino acids. Germline V gene sequence: CDR1 SGHRS, CDR2 YFSETQ. The CDR3 here is CASSRPSGGAYEQYF. DNA for the CDR3: TGCGCCAGCAGCAGACCTAGCGGGGGGGCTTACGAGCAGTACTTC.

The V and J genes are TRBV5-6 and TRBJ2-1; 8 bases match TRBD2. The CDR3 extends over 17 amino acids. In germline, CDR1 is SGHDT, CDR2 YYEEEE. Trimming took 1 base from V and 0 from J; bases not matched to a gene: 6. CDR3 amino acids: CASSLFTAGGSYNEQFF. DNA of the CDR3: TGTGCCAGCAGCTTGTTTACGGCGGGGGGCTCCTACAATGAGCAGTTCTTC.

The V and J genes are TRBV5-4 and TRBJ2-1, with D possibly matching TRBD2 (6 bases). The CDR3 is 13 amino acids. Germline-derived CDR1 and CDR2 are SGHNT and YYREEE (reference sequence). Deletions cut 4 bases from V and 2 bases from J, with 7 bases between. The chain's CDR3 is CASSRGAYNEQFF. CDR3 in DNA: TGTGCCAGCAGCCGCGGGGCCTACAATGAGCAGTTCTTC.

There are a few counts of this clone. The chain employs TRBV27 and TRBJ2-7; TRBD1 is a possible D gene (6 bases). There are 15 residues in the CDR3. The germline V gene encodes CDR1 MNHEY and CDR2 SMNVEV (reference sequence). Trimming stripped 4 bases from V and 3 bases from J, with 16 bases between. This chain's CDR3 is CASSSPGRGNYEQYF. The CDR3 DNA is TGTGCCAGCAGTTCCCCTGGCAGGGGCAACTACGAGCAGTACTTC.

This clone was found once. The rearrangement uses TRBV10-3 and TRBJ2-1; TRBD2 agrees at 13 bases. The germline V gene has CDR1 ENHRY and CDR2 SYGVKD. Germline trimming cut 4 bases from V and 4 bases from J; bases unmatched to any gene: 7. The CDR3 has 17 amino acids. As DNA, the CDR3 is TGTGCCATCAGTGCGACTAGCGGGGGGTCCCATTACAATGAGCAGTTCTTC. It encodes CAISATSGGSHYNEQFF.

The J gene is TRBJ2-1, the V gene TRBV3-1 (or the pseudogene TRBV3-2); D gene uncertain. The CDR3 contains 12 residues. The germline V gene has CDR1 LGHDT and CDR2 YNNKEL (reference sequence). Trimming left V 4 bases short and J 12 bases short, with 13 bases between. This CDR3 is CASSLNPRRQFF. In DNA form, the CDR3 reads TGTGCCAGCAGCCTGAACCCGAGAAGGCAGTTCTTC.

The chain joins TRBV6-5 to TRBJ1-2; 10 bases are shared with TRBD1. The CDR3 has 15 amino acids. Germline V CDR1 and CDR2: MNHEY, SVGAGI. V was pared by 5 bases and J by 2 bases, with 5 bases of the junction left unmatched. The CDR3 here is CASSSRDRGNYGYTF. CDR3 in DNA: TGTGCCAGCAGTAGCCGGGACAGGGGAAACTATGGCTACACCTTC.

The rearrangement links TRBV6-5 to TRBJ1-6; D is undetermined. Germline assignment: CDR1 MNHEY and CDR2 SVGAGI. The germline V and J ends were trimmed by 7 bases and 7 bases, with 17 bases remaining between them. This CDR3 region has 15 residues. This CDR3 is CASKREATRNSPLHF. The DNA for the CDR3 is TGTGCCAGCAAGAGGGAGGCCACGAGGAATTCACCCCTCCACTTT.

The chain joins TRBV5-5 to TRBJ2-1, with D possibly matching TRBD2 (6 bases). This CDR3 has 16 residues. Germline loops: CDR1 SGHKS, CDR2 YYEKEE (reference sequence). With 2 bases removed from V and 0 bases from J, the gap between germline ends came to 12 bases. In nucleotides, the CDR3 is TGTGCCAGCAGCTTAAGTTGGGGGGTCTCCTACAATGAGCAGTTCTTC. The encoded protein is CASSLSWGVSYNEQFF.

The genes are TRBV14 and TRBJ2-7, with a weak D call TRBD2 (5 bases). Germline V lookup: CDR1 SGHDN, CDR2 FVKESK. With 4 bases removed from V and 2 bases from J, the gap between germline ends came to 21 bases. This CDR3 comprises 17 residues. CDR3 DNA: TGTGCCAGCAGCCTTAAGACCGAGGGATACTTCACCTACGAGCAGTACTTC. Translation gives CASSLKTEGYFTYEQYF. The variable domain in full, completed from reference TRBV14 and TRBJ2-7, reads EAGVTQFPSHSVIEKGQTVTLRCDPISGHDNLYWYRRVMGKEIKFLLHFVKESKQDESGMPNNRFLAERTGGTYSTLKVQPAELEDSGVYFCASSLKTEGYFTYEQYFGPGTRLTVT.

The chain is built from TRBV6-2 or TRBV6-3 and TRBJ2-3; 8 nucleotides align to TRBD2. The V gene end was trimmed by 2 bases and the J gene end by 2 bases; junction bases not matched to a gene: 3. Germline V gives CDR1 MNHEY, CDR2 SVGEGT. This CDR3 region has 15 residues. CDR3 sequence (DNA): TGTGCCAGCAGTTACGAAGCGGGGGCCACAGATACGCAGTATTTT. Translating gives CASSYEAGATDTQYF.

The chain joins TRBV30 to TRBJ2-7, with 7 bases fitting TRBD1. From germline, CDR1 is GTSNPN and CDR2 SVGIG (reference sequence). V was clipped by 1 base and J by 5 bases; unmatched bases: 5. There are 13 residues in the CDR3. CDR3 in amino acids: CAWSGVGGHEQYF. The CDR3 DNA reads as TGTGCCTGGAGTGGGGTAGGGGGCCACGAGCAGTACTTC.

The V gene is TRBV9, the J gene TRBJ1-1, with 7 nucleotides matching TRBD1. Germline CDR1 reads SGDLS; CDR2 reads YYNGEE. This CDR3 contains 14 residues. With V trimmed by 3 bases and J by 2 bases, 4 bases remained unmatched. The chain's CDR3 is CASSEGQINTEAFF. As DNA, the CDR3 is TGTGCCAGCAGCGAGGGACAGATTAACACTGAAGCTTTCTTT.

This clone has just a few counts. This chain joins TRBV27 and TRBJ2-1; 7 nucleotides align to TRBD1. The CDR3 runs 15 residues. V trimming: 2 bases; J trimming: 8 bases; junction bases outside the gene matches: 9. Germline V gene data show CDR1 as MNHEY and CDR2 as SMNVEV (reference sequence). CDR3 sequence: CASSLLQGTDHEQFF. The CDR3 nucleotides are TGTGCCAGCAGTTTACTACAGGGGACCGACCATGAGCAGTTCTTC.

This CDR3 reads CASSLGGRQPQHF. The DNA of the CDR3 is TGTGCCAGCAGTTTAGGTGGCAGACAGCCCCAGCATTTT. The rearrangement links TRBV12-3 or TRBV12-4 to TRBJ1-5; no clear D. The CDR3 runs 13 residues. Trimming removed 1 base from V and 7 bases from J, with 8 bases in between.

The J gene is TRBJ2-1, the V gene TRBV5-1; 10 bases match TRBD2. J lost 8 bases, V lost 4 bases, and 6 bases had no gene match. The CDR3 runs to 14 residues. CDR1 is SGHRS, CDR2 YFSETQ, per germline. CDR3 DNA sequence: TGCGCCAGCAGCCTGCGTCTAGCGGGGGATGAGCAGTTCTTC. Translated, it gives CASSLRLAGDEQFF.

The chain uses TRBV30 and TRBJ1-1; 7 bases map to TRBD1. The CDR3 extends over 15 amino acids. V shed 0 bases, J shed 0 bases, and the junction held 4 bases outside the gene matches. The germline CDR1 and CDR2 sequences are GTSNPN and SVGIG (reference sequence). CDR3 loop: CAWSVTGAMNTEAFF. CDR3 nucleotide sequence: TGTGCCTGGAGTGTAACAGGGGCCATGAACACTGAAGCTTTCTTT.

V usage is TRBV9 and J usage is TRBJ1-2, with 10 bases identical to TRBD1. Germline CDR1 reads SGDLS; CDR2 reads YYNGEE. After removal of 4 bases from V and 4 bases from J, the junction contained 4 bases not matched to a gene. The CDR3 runs 14 residues. Here the CDR3 reads CASSPGQGSYGYTF. DNA of the CDR3: TGTGCCAGCAGCCCGGGACAGGGGTCCTATGGCTACACCTTC.

V is TRBV28 and J is TRBJ1-5; tentative D call: TRBD1 (6 bases). V lost 2 bases to trimming and J lost 2 bases, with 13 bases between them. This CDR3 spans 16 amino acids. Looked up from germline, CDR1 is MDHEN and CDR2 is SYDVKM. CDR3 loop: CASSLTGGQGNQPQHF. The CDR3 DNA sequence: TGTGCCAGCAGTTTAACGGGGGGACAAGGCAATCAGCCCCAGCATTTT.

The chain employs TRBV14 and TRBJ1-3; 9 bases align to TRBD1. Trimming removed 4 bases from V and 3 bases from J; junction bases left unmatched: 7. CDR3 length equals 16 residues. The germline V gene has CDR1 SGHDN and CDR2 FVKESK. CDR3 nucleotide sequence: TGTGCCAGCAGCCGGAGGACAGGGGCCTTTGGAAACACCATATATTTT. Translating it yields CASSRRTGAFGNTIYF. Complete variable domain (other parts from reference TRBV14 and TRBJ1-3): EAGVTQFPSHSVIEKGQTVTLRCDPISGHDNLYWYRRVMGKEIKFLLHFVKESKQDESGMPNNRFLAERTGGTYSTLKVQPAELEDSGVYFCASSRRTGAFGNTIYFGEGSWLTVV.

The rearrangement joins TRBV28 to TRBJ2-4; 7 positions match TRBD1. V shed 6 bases and J 5 bases; nucleotides not matched to a gene: 16. CDR3 size: 17 residues. In germline, CDR1 is MDHEN, CDR2 SYDVKM. The CDR3 loop is CASSPYDRADTQNIQYF. CDR3 in DNA: TGTGCCAGCAGCCCCTATGACAGGGCCGACACCCAAAACATTCAGTACTTC.

The CDR3 DNA sequence: TGTGCCATCAGCAGGACAGGGGGCAATGAAAAACTGTTTTTT. Protein sequence: CAISRTGGNEKLFF. The rearrangement uses TRBV10-3 and TRBJ1-4, with 11 bases lining up with TRBD1. Germline V lookup: CDR1 ENHRY, CDR2 SYGVKD. The CDR3 is 14 residues long. Germline trimming cut 6 bases from V and 5 bases from J; bases unmatched to any gene: 2.

The V and J genes are TRBV3-1 (or the pseudogene TRBV3-2) and TRBJ2-2; TRBD2 is a possible D gene (6 bases). This CDR3 contains 16 residues. Germline CDR1 and CDR2: LGHDT and YNNKEL (reference sequence). Trimming took off 1 base at V and 4 bases at J, with 13 bases between the two ends. The CDR3 loop reads CASSQGPSDLTGELFF. CDR3 nucleotide sequence: TGTGCCAGCAGCCAAGGACCTAGCGATCTCACCGGGGAGCTGTTTTTT.